The T cell receptor beta chain under discussion was sequenced for a study of early T cells in non-severe SARS-CoV-2 infection. The wider study: Whole-blood bulk RNA, unsorted, was sequenced, and chains were unpaired.

The CDR3 runs 13 residues. Germline trimming cut 6 bases from V and 6 bases from J; bases unmatched to any gene: 5. CDR1 is SQVTM and CDR2 is ANQGSEA in the germline V gene. This clonotype came up many times. In the library, individual cDNA molecules carried attached unique molecular identifiers. TCRdb re-called the 5' RACE reads with MiXCR, one entry per CDR3 protein. The table has 55,000 to 75,000 distinct CDR3 sequences, roughly 8% seen once. This rearrangement joins TRBV29-1 to TRBJ1-4; the match to TRBD1 covers 9 bases. Sequenced input: whole blood. This clonotype was sampled from an adult who was a healthcare worker with PCR-confirmed SARS-CoV-2 infection or an uninfected control (not recorded which). The CDR3 loop reads CSVGQGKHEKLFF. The CDR3, as DNA: TGCAGCGTGGGACAGGGCAAGCATGAAAAACTGTTTTTT.